These T cell receptor beta chains were read from a single sample in a study of beta chain features in type 1 diabetes. The repertoire was sequenced with immunoSEQ multiplex PCR; TCRdb's copy has only in-frame clones and lacks some. This table holds 250,000 to 300,000 clones, roughly 8% found once. The sequenced sample was central memory CD4+ T cells from blood. These receptors all stem from a woman younger than 35 in good health. Both conserved end residues are part of each CDR3. D genes are given only for firm matches. Size is omitted from some rows. Given values are once, few, many or a class for expanded clones.

cdr3_nt	cdr3_aa	j_call	v_call	d_call	clone_size
TGTGCCAGCAGGGGGGCAGGGCCCGGGACCCAGTACTTC	CASRGAGPGTQYF	TRBJ2-5	TRBV2	-	-
TGTGCCACCAGCAGGGGGGCCCAAGAGACCCAGTACTTC	CATSRGAQETQYF	TRBJ2-5	TRBV15	-	-
TGTGCCAGCAGCTTGGGCCGACTAGCGGGCACAGATACGCAGTATTTT	CASSLGRLAGTDTQYF	TRBJ2-3	TRBV7-2	TRBD2	-
TGCGCCAGCAGTCGAGGACTAGCGACGGACAATGAGCAGTTCTTC	CASSRGLATDNEQFF	TRBJ2-1	TRBV5-1	TRBD2	-
TGCGCCAGCAGCCAAGATTGGGGCCTGGGAGGAGCAACTAATGAAAAACTGTTTTTT	CASSQDWGLGGATNEKLFF	TRBJ1-4	TRBV4-1	-	-
TGTGCCAGCAGTTCAGGCCTTAAAGTGTATTTT	CASSSGLKVYF	TRBJ1-3	TRBV27	-	-
TGTGCCAGTAGTATAGGGGGAAATGAGCAGTTCTTC	CASSIGGNEQFF	TRBJ2-1	TRBV19	-	few
TGTGCCAGCAGAGACAGGGGGCAGGGTAATTCACCCCTCCACTTT	CASRDRGQGNSPLHF	TRBJ1-6	TRBV11-2	TRBD1	-
TGTGCCAGCAGCTTGGTCCCCGCCGGGGGGGCCCACAATGAGCAGTTCTTC	CASSLVPAGGAHNEQFF	TRBJ2-1	TRBV5-6	TRBD2	few
TGTGCCAGCTCACCCGGGACCCGGGGGGTGCCCCAGCATTTT	CASSPGTRGVPQHF	TRBJ1-5	TRBV18	-	few
TGTGCCAGCAGCTTCCAGTCTGGGGCCAACGTCCTGACTTTC	CASSFQSGANVLTF	TRBJ2-6	TRBV7-2	-	-
TGTGCCAGCAGCCACGACCCTACTAGGATGGACGAGCAGTTCTTC	CASSHDPTRMDEQFF	TRBJ2-1	TRBV4-2	-	-
TGTGCCAGCAGTGTTGTCGGGACAGGGGTGTACAATGAGCAGTTCTTC	CASSVVGTGVYNEQFF	TRBJ2-1	TRBV2	TRBD1	-
TGTGCCAGCAGCTCAGAGAACTATGGCTACACCTTC	CASSSENYGYTF	TRBJ1-2	TRBV11-2	-	many
TGCGCCAGCAGCTTTGGTAGTACCAATGAGCAGTTCTTC	CASSFGSTNEQFF	TRBJ2-1	TRBV5-1	-	few
TGTGCCAGCAGCCGAGACACCCGCGCCCATGGCTACACCTTC	CASSRDTRAHGYTF	TRBJ1-2	TRBV14	-	-
TGTGCCAGCAGCTTGGGCAGGTCTGGCGAGCAGTACTTC	CASSLGRSGEQYF	TRBJ2-7	TRBV7-3	-	-
TGTGCCAGCAGCGCAGGGGGCGCCGGCTACAATGAGCAGTTCTTC	CASSAGGAGYNEQFF	TRBJ2-1	TRBV7-2	TRBD1	few
TGCGCCAGCAGCGGAATTAGGGTCGGGACCCAGTACTTC	CASSGIRVGTQYF	TRBJ2-5	TRBV5-1	-	few
TGTGCCAGCAGGGAGACAGGGAGATTTGACTATGGCTACACCTTC	CASRETGRFDYGYTF	TRBJ1-2	TRBV6-5	TRBD1	-
TGTGCCAGCAGCCTGCGGCAACAGGGACGGGGAAGCACCGGGGAGCTGTTTTTT	CASSLRQQGRGSTGELFF	TRBJ2-2	TRBV7-2	-	-
TGTGCCAGCAGCTTGGTGGGGGTCTATGGCTACACCTTC	CASSLVGVYGYTF	TRBJ1-2	TRBV5-4	-	-
TGTGCCTGGAGTGTAGCGGGAGCTAAAGATACGCAGTATTTT	CAWSVAGAKDTQYF	TRBJ2-3	TRBV30	TRBD2	-
TGTGCCAGCAGCGTAGTGGGGGGCCTCGGCACAGATACGCAGTATTTT	CASSVVGGLGTDTQYF	TRBJ2-3	TRBV9	-	-
TGTGCCAGCAGCGATTACAATGAGCAGTTCTTC	CASSDYNEQFF	TRBJ2-1	TRBV2	-	many
TGTGCCAGTACCCAGGGGGGAGGCGGGAGGGCCAACAATGAGCAGTTCTTC	CASTQGGGGRANNEQFF	TRBJ2-1	TRBV19	TRBD2	few
TGTGCCAGCAGCGCTTACCGGGACAGGAGTTCACCCCTCCACTTT	CASSAYRDRSSPLHF	TRBJ1-6	TRBV9	TRBD1	few
TGTGCCAGCAGTTCCCCGGGACTAGCGGGGGCTGAGCAGTTCTTC	CASSSPGLAGAEQFF	TRBJ2-1	TRBV6-5	TRBD2	few
TGTGCCAGCAGCGTAATGTCTGGGAGTGAAAAACTGTTTTTT	CASSVMSGSEKLFF	TRBJ1-4	TRBV9	-	-
TGTGCCAGCAGTTACGGAGCGGGGGACCAAGAGACCCAGTACTTC	CASSYGAGDQETQYF	TRBJ2-5	TRBV6-6	TRBD2	many
TGTGCCTGGAGTGAACCCCACCGCCAGCCCCAGCATTTT	CAWSEPHRQPQHF	TRBJ1-5	TRBV30	-	-
TGTGCCATCAGGGGACTCTCCTACAATGAGCAGTTCTTC	CAIRGLSYNEQFF	TRBJ2-1	TRBV10-3	-	-
TGTGCCAGTAGAATGACACGGGACAGCGTGTATCAGCCCCAGCATTTT	CASRMTRDSVYQPQHF	TRBJ1-5	TRBV19	TRBD1	few
TGTGCCAGCAGCCCGGGACAGGTCTTCAATGAGCAGTTCTTC	CASSPGQVFNEQFF	TRBJ2-1	TRBV7-2	TRBD1	-
TGTGCCAGCAGCGTAGCTGGGGACACTGAAGCTTTCTTT	CASSVAGDTEAFF	TRBJ1-1	TRBV9	-	few
TGCGCCAGCAGCTTACAGGGTTGGAACACCGGGGAGCTGTTTTTT	CASSLQGWNTGELFF	TRBJ2-2	TRBV5-1	-	-
TGTGCCAGCAGCTTCATACTCGCAGGCACAGATACGCAGTATTTT	CASSFILAGTDTQYF	TRBJ2-3	TRBV7-2	-	-
TGTGCCAGCAGCGTAGGAGGGCTAGCCCTAACTAGCACAGATACGCAGTATTTT	CASSVGGLALTSTDTQYF	TRBJ2-3	TRBV9	-	-
TGTGCCAGCAGCTACCAGGGGTGGAACACTGAAGCTTTCTTT	CASSYQGWNTEAFF	TRBJ1-1	TRBV21-1	-	few
TGTGCCAGCAGTTACCACAATGAGCAGTTCTTC	CASSYHNEQFF	TRBJ2-1	TRBV6-6	-	few
TGTGCCAGCAGCCAAGGGACTAGCGGGAGTACCCTCGAAGAGACCCAGTACTTC	CASSQGTSGSTLEETQYF	TRBJ2-5	TRBV4-2	TRBD2	-
TGTGCCAGCAGCGTCATAGCGGGGAGCACAGATACGCAGTATTTT	CASSVIAGSTDTQYF	TRBJ2-3	TRBV9	TRBD2	-
TGCGCCAGCAGGGAACAGGGGCGGAATGAGCAGTTCTTC	CASREQGRNEQFF	TRBJ2-1	TRBV5-1	TRBD1	few